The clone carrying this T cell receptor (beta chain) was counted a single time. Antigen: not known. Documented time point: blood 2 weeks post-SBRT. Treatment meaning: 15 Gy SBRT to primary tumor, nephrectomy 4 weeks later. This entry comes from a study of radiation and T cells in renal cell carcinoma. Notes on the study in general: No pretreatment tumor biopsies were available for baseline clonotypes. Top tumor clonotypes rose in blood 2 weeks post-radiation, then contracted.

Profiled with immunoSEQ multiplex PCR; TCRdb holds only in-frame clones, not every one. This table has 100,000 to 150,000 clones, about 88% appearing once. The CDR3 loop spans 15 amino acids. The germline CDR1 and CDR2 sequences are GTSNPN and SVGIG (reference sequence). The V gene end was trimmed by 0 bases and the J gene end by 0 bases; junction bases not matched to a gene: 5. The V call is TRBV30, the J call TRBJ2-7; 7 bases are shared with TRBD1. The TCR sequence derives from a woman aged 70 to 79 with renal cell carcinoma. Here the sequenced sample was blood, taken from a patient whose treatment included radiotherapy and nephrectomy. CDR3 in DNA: TGTGCCTGGAGTGTAGTGAGACAGGGCTCCTACGAGCAGTACTTC. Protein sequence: CAWSVVRQGSYEQYF.